These T cell receptor beta chains were read from a single sample in a study of cytomegalovirus exposure and HLA in healthy donors. Profiling relied on immunoSEQ multiplex PCR, and the TCRdb table lists in-frame clones only, not all of them. Altogether roughly 120,000 clones are present, 70% to 85% being singletons, with the ten largest covering roughly 2.6%. The source material was PBMCs. These receptors were collected from a woman in her late teens or twenties in good health and CMV-seronegative. CDR3s include the opening cysteine and the closing phenylalanine or tryptophan. A D gene is named only where the DNA matches it firmly. A clone size is listed for some rows: how often the clone was seen (once, few, many), or a class if it is expanded.

13	TRBV5-4	TRBJ1-1	-	TRBD1	CASSPTGYTEAFF	TGTGCCAGCAGCCCGACAGGGTACACTGAAGCTTTCTTT
14	TRBV10-3	TRBJ2-7	few	TRBD2	CAISTLASGYEQYF	TGTGCCATCAGCACCCTGGCTAGCGGCTACGAGCAGTACTTC
13	TRBV5-4	TRBJ2-3	-	-	CASSSPQGDTQYF	TGTGCCAGCAGCTCTCCGCAGGGAGATACGCAGTATTTT
16	TRBV9	TRBJ1-1	-	TRBD1	CASSSGPGGLGTEAFF	TGTGCCAGCAGCTCGGGGCCAGGGGGTTTGGGCACTGAAGCTTTCTTT
16	TRBV10-3	TRBJ2-7	once	-	CAISESLADLLGEQYF	TGTGCCATCAGTGAATCGCTAGCTGACCTCCTAGGCGAGCAGTACTTC
17	TRBV12-5	TRBJ1-5	-	TRBD1	CASGLVRPGGGNQPQHF	TGTGCTAGTGGTTTGGTACGACCAGGGGGCGGCAATCAGCCCCAGCATTTT
13	TRBV10-2	TRBJ2-3	-	-	CASSETGTDTQYF	TGCGCCAGCAGTGAGACAGGCACAGATACGCAGTATTTT
15	TRBV28	TRBJ1-1	-	TRBD1	CASSWGQAESTEAFF	TGTGCCAGCAGTTGGGGACAGGCAGAATCGACTGAAGCTTTCTTT
14	TRBV25-1	TRBJ2-3	-	TRBD1	CASSDWGQTDTQYF	TGTGCCAGCAGTGATTGGGGACAGACAGATACGCAGTATTTT
15	TRBV6-5	TRBJ1-1	-	TRBD1	CASSKTGGENTEAFF	TGTGCCAGCAGTAAGACAGGGGGCGAGAACACTGAAGCTTTCTTT
12	TRBV6-5	TRBJ2-5	-	-	CASSSWSQEQYF	TGTGCCAGCAGCTCCTGGAGTCAAGAGCAGTACTTC
15	TRBV19	TRBJ1-5	-	TRBD1	CASSLGQANNQPQHF	TGTGCCAGTAGCTTAGGACAGGCGAATAATCAGCCCCAGCATTTT
13	TRBV6-5	TRBJ1-2	-	TRBD1	CASSRQGEGGYTF	TGTGCCAGCAGTAGACAGGGTGAAGGGGGCTACACCTTC
16	TRBV7-2	TRBJ1-2	-	-	CASSLDPARGRSGYTF	TGTGCCAGCAGCTTAGATCCAGCGCGGGGGAGAAGTGGCTACACCTTC
19	TRBV27	TRBJ2-1	-	TRBD2	CASSLRSPLAGGAYNEQFF	TGTGCCAGCAGTTTAAGATCCCCACTAGCGGGGGGAGCGTACAATGAGCAGTTCTTC
15	TRBV10-3	TRBJ2-5	-	TRBD2	CAISGGLAGGETQYF	TGTGCCATCAGCGGGGGACTAGCGGGAGGCGAGACCCAGTACTTC
15	TRBV7-4	TRBJ2-1	-	TRBD2	CASSFRAGGECEQFF	TGTGCCAGCAGCTTTAGAGCGGGAGGAGAATGTGAGCAGTTCTTC
14	TRBV19	TRBJ2-1	-	TRBD2	CASSRGGDYNEQFF	TGTGCCAGTAGTAGGGGGGGGGACTACAATGAGCAGTTCTTC
19	TRBV28	TRBJ2-7	-	TRBD1	CASSLEGTDRRFLYYEQYF	TGTGCCAGCAGTTTAGAGGGTACGGACAGGCGGTTTCTCTATTACGAGCAGTACTTC
18	TRBV11-2	TRBJ2-3	-	-	CASSLVLQGPQHQDTQYF	TGTGCCAGCAGCTTAGTGCTCCAGGGTCCCCAGCATCAAGATACGCAGTATTTT
12	TRBV2	TRBJ1-1	-	-	CASTQDNTEAFF	TGTGCCAGCACCCAGGATAACACTGAAGCTTTCTTT
12	TRBV13	TRBJ2-7	-	-	CATSMGSYEQYF	TGTGCCACCTCGATGGGCAGCTACGAGCAGTACTTC
13	TRBV5-1	TRBJ2-2	-	-	CASRGAITGELFF	TGCGCCAGCAGGGGCGCGATCACCGGGGAGCTGTTTTTT
15	TRBV7-2	TRBJ2-2	-	-	CASSPTGFDTGELFF	TGTGCCAGCAGCCCAACAGGGTTCGACACCGGGGAGCTGTTTTTT
15	TRBV19	TRBJ1-3	-	TRBD1	CASSADRDSGNTIYF	TGTGCCAGTAGTGCGGACAGGGACTCTGGAAACACCATATATTTT
12	TRBV2	TRBJ2-2	-	TRBD2	CASGGGTGELFF	TGTGCCAGTGGGGGGGGGACCGGGGAGCTGTTTTTT
15	TRBV5-1	TRBJ2-7	-	TRBD1	CASRGRTGGIYEQYF	TGCGCCAGCAGGGGGAGGACAGGGGGCATCTACGAGCAGTACTTC
15	TRBV28	TRBJ1-5	-	-	CASSSRDGRNQPQHF	TGTGCCAGCAGTAGCAGGGATGGTCGGAATCAGCCCCAGCATTTT
15	TRBV6-5	TRBJ2-1	-	TRBD2	CASTAGGYSYNEQFF	TGTGCCAGCACCGCGGGGGGGTACTCCTACAATGAGCAGTTCTTC
14	TRBV19	TRBJ1-5	-	-	CASSIWGVYQPQHF	TGTGCCAGTAGTATATGGGGGGTTTATCAGCCCCAGCATTTT
13	TRBV25-1	TRBJ2-5	-	TRBD1	CASSHGQAETQYF	TGTGCCAGCAGTCATGGACAGGCAGAGACCCAGTACTTC
14	TRBV27	TRBJ1-1	-	-	CASSPRLRLTEAFF	TGTGCCAGCAGCCCACGACTCCGGCTCACTGAAGCTTTCTTT
15	TRBV7-2	TRBJ2-2	-	TRBD2	CASSLLAGESGELFF	TGTGCCAGCAGCCTCCTAGCGGGGGAATCCGGGGAGCTGTTTTTT
14	TRBV2	TRBJ1-5	-	TRBD1	CASSGQGRNQPQHF	TGTGCCAGCAGTGGACAGGGAAGGAATCAGCCCCAGCATTTT
15	TRBV4-1	TRBJ1-4	-	TRBD1	CASSHEGQGREKLFF	TGCGCCAGCAGCCATGAGGGACAGGGTAGGGAAAAACTGTTTTTT
16	TRBV7-8	TRBJ1-4	-	-	CASSVARIRANEKLFF	TGTGCCAGCAGTGTAGCGCGAATAAGGGCTAATGAAAAACTGTTTTTT
13	TRBV29-1	TRBJ1-5	-	TRBD1	CSVADRGNQPQHF	TGCAGCGTGGCCGACAGGGGGAATCAGCCCCAGCATTTT
15	TRBV6-1	TRBJ2-6	-	-	CASRRRVSGANVLTF	TGTGCCAGCAGGCGACGGGTCTCTGGGGCCAACGTCCTGACTTTC
15	TRBV6-5	TRBJ2-7	few	TRBD2	CASRGLAGASYEQYF	TGTGCCAGCAGGGGTCTAGCGGGAGCGTCCTACGAGCAGTACTTC
12	TRBV4-2	TRBJ1-1	-	-	CASSLGNTEAFF	TGTGCCAGCAGCCTCGGGAACACTGAAGCTTTCTTT